This passage covers 29 T cell receptor beta chains from one sample sequenced in a study of T cell changes during pregnancy in multiple sclerosis. The repertoire was sequenced with immunoSEQ multiplex PCR; TCRdb's copy has only in-frame clones and lacks some. The sample lists tens of thousands of clones, 93% seen once, with 2.5% to 3% in the top ten. This specimen was peripheral blood, taken in the second trimester of pregnancy. The receptors shown here come from a female donor with multiple sclerosis, enrolled in a pregnancy study.

The chain couples TRBV11-2 to TRBJ2-5; D is ambiguous. Looked up from germline, CDR1 is SGHAT and CDR2 is FQNNGV. The CDR3 is 13 residues long. The V end was cut by 4 bases, the J end by 5 bases, with 11 bases between. CDR3 amino acids: CASSSTPGETQYF. The CDR3 coding sequence is TGTGCCAGCAGCTCTACGCCCGGGGAGACCCAGTACTTC. Full variable domain (rest looked up from reference TRBV11-2 and TRBJ2-5): EAGVAQSPRYKIIEKRQSVAFWCNPISGHATLYWYQQILGQGPKLLIQFQNNGVVDDSQLPKDRFSAERLKGVDSTLKIQPAKLEDSAVYLCASSSTPGETQYFGPGTRLLVL.

V and J are TRBV7-3 and TRBJ2-3; D gene unclear. The CDR3 sequence is 12 residues long. V lost 5 bases and J 2 bases, leaving 5 bases between the germline ends. CDR1 is SGHTA, CDR2 FQGTGA, per germline. CDR3: CASSQNTDTQYF. The CDR3 DNA sequence: TGTGCCAGCAGCCAAAACACAGATACGCAGTATTTT.

V usage is TRBV7-9 and J usage is TRBJ2-7, with D perhaps TRBD2 (6 bases). In germline, CDR1 is SEHNR, CDR2 FQNEAQ (reference sequence). With 4 bases removed from V and 3 bases from J, the gap between germline ends came to 7 bases. CDR3 length equals 12 residues. The CDR3 spells CASSWGVYEQYF. For the CDR3, the DNA is TGTGCCAGCAGCTGGGGGGTCTACGAGCAGTACTTC.

The V and J genes are TRBV2 and TRBJ1-5; 7 bases are a match to TRBD1. This CDR3 has 14 amino acids. J gave up 4 bases and V 4 bases, and 4 bases lay outside the gene matches. Germline loops: CDR1 SNHLY, CDR2 FYNNEI. The CDR3: CASSVTGPNQPQHF. As DNA, the CDR3 is TGTGCCAGCAGTGTGACAGGGCCGAATCAGCCCCAGCATTTT.

This clone was seen only a few times. This rearrangement joins TRBV29-1 to TRBJ1-2; TRBD1 matches 8 bases. Trimming at V came to 3 bases and at J to 1 base, leaving 4 bases not matched to a gene. The germline gives CDR1 SQVTM, CDR2 ANQGSEA. The CDR3 is 14 amino acids. CDR3 sequence (DNA): TGCAGCGTTGACCAGGGGGCGAGTAACTATGGCTACACCTTC. Its protein is CSVDQGASNYGYTF.

The genes are TRBV5-1 and TRBJ2-7; D is possibly TRBD1 (5 bases). In germline, CDR1 is SGHRS, CDR2 YFSETQ. V was shortened by 4 bases and J by 3 bases, with 11 bases between the two germline ends. The CDR3 extends over 13 amino acids. CDR3 nucleotide sequence: TGCGCCAGCAGCATGACAGAGAGCTACGAGCAGTACTTC. Its translation is CASSMTESYEQYF.

The rearrangement links TRBV2 to TRBJ1-6, with D possibly being TRBD1 (5 bases). CDR1 and CDR2 (germline): SNHLY, FYNNEI. Trimming cost V 8 bases and J 10 bases, with 27 bases left between them. This CDR3 contains 17 residues. The CDR3 sequence is CASSGGTAERSRSPLHF. The CDR3 nucleotides are TGTGCCAGCTCTGGAGGGACCGCTGAAAGGTCGCGCTCACCCCTCCACTTT.

This chain links TRBV7-3 with TRBJ2-2, with D possibly TRBD1 on 8 matching bases. The CDR3 extends over 17 amino acids. Germline loops: CDR1 SGHTA, CDR2 FQGTGA. V lost 5 bases and J 4 bases, leaving 20 bases between the germline ends. The CDR3 DNA reads TGTGCCAGCAGCGGGGGGGGCCGGGACAGGACCACCGGGGAGCTGTTTTTT. Protein product: CASSGGGRDRTTGELFF.

This rearrangement joins TRBV20-1 to TRBJ2-1, with no clear D. The CDR3 is 11 residues long. V lost 5 bases and J 6 bases, leaving 8 bases between the germline ends. CDR1 is DFQATT and CDR2 is SNEGSKA in the germline V gene (reference sequence). In nucleotides, the CDR3 is TGCAGTGCTGCGCTTTTCAATGAGCAGTTCTTC. Its translation: CSAALFNEQFF.

The chain joins TRBV9 to TRBJ2-5, with TRBD2 matching 10 bases. CDR1 is SGDLS, CDR2 YYNGEE, per germline. J gave up 4 bases and V 3 bases, and 6 bases lay outside the gene matches. The CDR3 is 15 amino acids. Here the CDR3 reads CASSGTLAGGETQYF. CDR3 DNA: TGTGCCAGCAGCGGGACTTTAGCGGGAGGAGAGACCCAGTACTTC.

The J gene is TRBJ1-2, the V gene TRBV19; D unclear. The CDR3 loop spans 17 amino acids. Germline V CDR1 and CDR2: LNHDA, SQIVND (reference sequence). Trimming took 5 bases from V and 5 from J, leaving 24 bases between them. CDR3 in DNA: TGTGCCAGTAGTTTAGCTGAACTAAACCCGGCGATTTATGGCTACACCTTC. Its protein is CASSLAELNPAIYGYTF.

The count of this clone is one. CDR3 sequence reads: CASSPTGSGAYEQYF. The DNA of the CDR3 is TGTGCCAGCAGTCCAACAGGGAGTGGGGCCTACGAGCAGTACTTC. The chain combines TRBV27 with TRBJ2-7, with D possibly TRBD1 on 6 matching bases. The germline V gene has CDR1 MNHEY and CDR2 SMNVEV (reference sequence). CDR3 size: 15 residues. The germline V and J ends were trimmed by 5 bases and 2 bases, with 16 bases remaining between them.

This rearrangement joins TRBV10-3 to TRBJ1-2; D gene uncertain. The CDR3 runs to 14 residues. Trimming stripped 0 bases from V and 10 bases from J, with 15 bases between. In germline, CDR1 is ENHRY, CDR2 SYGVKD. The CDR3 bases are TGTGCCATCAGTGAGTCGGCACAGAAAGACGTCTACACCTTC. It yields the protein CAISESAQKDVYTF.

This chain joins TRBV5-1 and TRBJ1-2, with a weak D call TRBD1 (5 bases). V was clipped by 4 bases and J by 8 bases, with 15 bases between them. The CDR3 loop spans 13 amino acids. CDR1 and CDR2 (germline): SGHRS, YFSETQ. The CDR3 protein is CASSPGLGRGYTF. CDR3 sequence (DNA): TGCGCCAGCAGCCCGGGACTGGGAAGAGGCTACACCTTC.

This rearrangement joins TRBV5-1 to TRBJ2-1, with D perhaps matching TRBD1 (7 bases). Trimming removed 0 bases from V and 10 bases from J, with 17 bases in between. The CDR3 covers 15 residues. The germline V gene encodes CDR1 SGHRS and CDR2 YFSETQ. For the CDR3, the DNA is TGCGCCAGCAGCTTGGCGGGGGACAGTAGAGGGGAGCAGTTCTTC. Translation gives CASSLAGDSRGEQFF.

The gene calls are TRBV5-3 and TRBJ1-2; 7 bases are shared with TRBD1. TRBV5-3 is recorded as an ORF, its role being uncertain. CDR3 length: 13 residues. The V gene end was trimmed by 0 bases and the J gene end by 6 bases; junction bases not matched to a gene: 2. DNA for the CDR3: TGTGCCAGAAGCTTGGAGCAGGGGGATGGCTACACCTTC. It translates to CARSLEQGDGYTF.

The rearrangement uses TRBV27 and TRBJ2-1; 9 bases agree with TRBD2. Germline CDR1 and CDR2: MNHEY and SMNVEV (reference sequence). The CDR3 contains 18 residues. V dropped 1 base and J dropped 4; count of bases not matched to a gene: 11. The CDR3: CASSLLFAGGTEYNEQFF. Written as DNA, the CDR3 is TGTGCCAGCAGTTTATTGTTTGCGGGGGGGACAGAATACAATGAGCAGTTCTTC.

The rearrangement uses TRBV27 and TRBJ2-3, with D maybe TRBD1 (6 bases). Germline CDR1 is MNHEY and CDR2 is SMNVEV (reference sequence). The CDR3 contains 13 residues. V shed 4 bases and J shed 6 bases, with 11 bases lying between them. CDR3 in DNA: TGTGCCAGCAGTTCTCAGGGGTGGGATACGCAGTATTTT. As protein: CASSSQGWDTQYF.

V gene TRBV7-9 combines with J gene TRBJ1-2; weak D call: TRBD1 (6 bases). V was cut by 0 bases and J by 1 base, with 9 bases left in between. This CDR3 region has 15 residues. The germline V gene has CDR1 SEHNR and CDR2 FQNEAQ (reference sequence). The CDR3 sequence is CASSLAQGSNYGYTF. The CDR3 nucleotides are TGTGCCAGCAGCTTAGCCCAGGGGAGTAACTATGGCTACACCTTC. Full variable domain (remainder filled in from reference TRBV7-9 and TRBJ1-2): DTGVSQNPRHKITKRGQNVTFRCDPISEHNRLYWYRQTLGQGPEFLTYFQNEAQLEKSRLLSDRFSAERPKGSFSTLEIQRTEQGDSAMYLCASSLAQGSNYGYTFGSGTRLTVV.

The rearrangement links TRBV9 to TRBJ2-5; D might be TRBD1 (6 bases). Trimming pared 3 bases from V and 0 bases from J, leaving 15 bases between. Looked up from germline, CDR1 is SGDLS and CDR2 is YYNGEE. The length of the CDR3 is 16 residues. The CDR3 DNA follows: TGTGCCAGCAGCGCAAGGATACAGGGCGACCAAGAGACCCAGTACTTC. This encodes CASSARIQGDQETQYF.

The genes are TRBV18 and TRBJ2-1; the match to TRBD2 covers 8 bases. The CDR3 is 17 amino acids. CDR1 is KGHSH and CDR2 is LQKENI in the germline V gene. The V gene end was trimmed by 3 bases and the J gene end by 9 bases; junction bases not matched to a gene: 16. CDR3 DNA sequence: TGTGCCAGCTCACCCCTCGAGGGGCGGGGGAGCGGGGGTGAGCAGTTCTTC. Amino acids: CASSPLEGRGSGGEQFF.

The chain combines TRBV6-4 with TRBJ1-6; 7 nucleotides match TRBD1. Germline values: CDR1 MRHNA, CDR2 SNTAGT. The CDR3 runs 13 residues. V gave up 0 bases and J gave up 10 bases; unmatched junction bases: 0. CDR3 sequence: CASSDSDRSPLHF. The CDR3 DNA reads as TGTGCCAGCAGTGACTCGGACAGGTCACCCCTCCACTTT.

The chain carries TRBV4-1 and TRBJ2-5; TRBD2 agrees at 8 bases. CDR1 and CDR2 (germline): MGHRA, YSYEKL. This CDR3 region has 18 residues. With 1 base clipped from V and 5 bases from J, the junction kept 15 bases outside the gene matches. The CDR3 DNA reads TGCGCCAGCAGCCAAGGCCCACCCGAGAGCGGGGGTTGGGAGACCCAGTACTTC. Translated: CASSQGPPESGGWETQYF.

CDR3 loop: CASSLEFGRLADGVGQYF. The DNA for the CDR3 is TGTGCCAGCAGCTTAGAGTTCGGGAGACTAGCGGATGGGGTTGGGCAGTATTTT. The genes are TRBV11-2 and TRBJ2-3; 9 positions agree with TRBD2. Germline V gene data show CDR1 as SGHAT and CDR2 as FQNNGV. The CDR3 totals 18 residues. The V and J ends lost 0 bases and 11 bases, in that order; junction bases with no gene match: 18.

The chain links TRBV29-1 to TRBJ2-2; perhaps TRBD2 as D (5 bases). Germline V gives CDR1 SQVTM, CDR2 ANQGSEA. The CDR3 has 12 amino acids. V was cut by 7 bases and J by 5 bases, with 11 bases left in between. The CDR3 coding sequence is TGCAGCGCCGCCCGCGGGACCGGGGAGCTGTTTTTT. Translation gives CSAARGTGELFF.

The chain combines TRBV6-1 with TRBJ1-1; the match to TRBD1 covers 7 bases. Trimming cost V 4 bases and J 5 bases; bases outside gene matches: 4. There are 13 residues in the CDR3. Germline V gives CDR1 MNHNS, CDR2 SASEGT. The DNA of the CDR3 is TGTGCCAGCAGTGCCTCAGGGGGGACTGAAGCTTTCTTT. It encodes CASSASGGTEAFF.

The rearrangement links TRBV5-1 to TRBJ1-1, with 11 bases fitting TRBD1. V lost 6 bases to trimming and J lost 3 bases; unmatched junction nucleotides: 7. CDR3 length: 15 amino acids. CDR1 and CDR2 from the germline V gene are SGHRS and YFSETQ. CDR3 nucleotide sequence: TGCGCCAGCACGTCCGGACAGGGGGCAGACACTGAAGCTTTCTTT. It translates to CASTSGQGADTEAFF.

V gene TRBV10-3 combines with J gene TRBJ2-1, with 9 bases lining up with TRBD1. CDR1 is ENHRY and CDR2 is SYGVKD in the germline V gene. The CDR3 covers 12 residues. V trimming: 6 bases; J trimming: 8 bases; junction bases outside the gene matches: 2. Here the CDR3 reads CAIRRTGDEQFF. The DNA of the CDR3 is TGTGCCATCAGAAGGACAGGGGATGAGCAGTTCTTC.

This chain uses TRBV9 with TRBJ2-5; TRBD2 aligns across 14 bases. Looked up from germline, CDR1 is SGDLS and CDR2 is YYNGEE. The CDR3 is made up of 17 amino acids. Trimming cost V 4 bases and J 2 bases; bases outside gene matches: 7. The CDR3 nucleotides read TGTGCCAGCAGCCCTGAGGGACTAGCGGGGGTACAAGAGACCCAGTACTTC. Translated, it gives CASSPEGLAGVQETQYF.